The present TCR beta chain was sequenced within a study of T cell changes during pregnancy in multiple sclerosis. Using immunoSEQ multiplex PCR, the repertoire was profiled, and TCRdb retains in-frame clones only, with some absent. Of around 56,000 clones listed, about 88% are singletons. Germline CDR1 reads LNHDA; CDR2 reads SQIVND (reference sequence). The V gene lost 3 bases and the J gene lost 0 bases, with 12 bases spanning the gap. There are 16 residues in the CDR3. J is TRBJ1-3 and V is TRBV19; D is perhaps TRBD1 (6 bases). The sequences come from CD4+ T cells from peripheral blood mononuclear cells, collected in the third trimester of pregnancy. The sequence was obtained from a female donor with multiple sclerosis, enrolled in a pregnancy study. Here the CDR3 reads CASSMGHRLSGNTIYF. CDR3 in DNA: TGTGCCAGTAGTATGGGACACCGGCTCTCTGGAAACACCATATATTTT.